This T cell receptor (beta chain) was identified in a study of T-cell memory formation after mild COVID-19. Study-wide findings and caveats: Clones from the second wave (peaking day 37) had unconfirmed SARS-CoV-2 specificity.

This clonotype was observed at least ten times. Its target is unknown. CDR3 length: 17 amino acids. Trimming cost V 4 bases and J 4 bases, with 21 bases left between them. Germline V gives CDR1 LNHDA, CDR2 SQIVND (reference sequence). The authors produced TCR alpha and TCR beta cDNA libraries with sample barcodes and UMIs by 5'RACE using constant-segment primers. Each CDR3 protein gets one entry after TCRdb re-called the 5' RACE reads with MiXCR. The repertoire has 15,000 or so distinct CDR3 sequences, about a quarter of them found once; the top ten carry approximately 60%. V and J are TRBV19 and TRBJ2-3; maybe TRBD2 (6 bases). The sequence derives from a man in his late teens or twenties who had mild COVID-19 (a few samples of this study predate the infection). Cell type and time point are not known. The sample comprised PBMCs or a T cell subset sorted from them (not recorded which). CDR3 bases: TGTGCCAGTAGTACCCCCGGCCGCATCGGGGAGGCAGATACGCAGTATTTT. It encodes CASSTPGRIGEADTQYF.